Sequencing of this T cell receptor beta chain was carried out in a study of blood T cell repertoires in COVID-19. Losses at the gene ends were 3 bases for V and 6 bases for J; bases not matched to a gene: 9. Germline CDR1 SGHTA, CDR2 FQGNSA. The CDR3 has 16 residues. TCRdb's table, derived via immunoSEQ multiplex PCR, lists solely in-frame clones and lacks some. This sample carries around 340,000 clones, 86% of them seen once, and the ten largest clones take around 4.4%. This TCR was recovered from a woman aged 40 to 55 with acute COVID-19. The source material was PBMCs or T cells enriched from blood (not recorded which). The gene calls are TRBV7-2 and TRBJ2-3; 10 nucleotides align to TRBD2. The CDR3, as DNA: TGTGCCAGCAGCTTCATACTAGCGGGGCTCCAGGATACGCAGTATTTT. Encoded protein: CASSFILAGLQDTQYF.